One and the same sample provided the 3 T cell receptor beta chains below, sequenced in a study of blood T cell repertoires in COVID-19. Some clones are missing from TCRdb's copy, which holds only in-frame ones; the method was immunoSEQ multiplex PCR. This sample has a few hundred thousand clones; about 85% occur once, and the top ten carry under 4%. The sequencing input was peripheral blood. These receptors all come from a woman under 30 with acute or convalescent COVID-19.

The chain has TRBV18 and TRBJ1-1; D may be TRBD1 (6 bases). This CDR3 region has 15 residues. With 2 bases removed from V and 5 bases from J, the gap between germline ends came to 15 bases. Germline loops: CDR1 KGHSH, CDR2 LQKENI. Here the CDR3 DNA reads TGTGCCAGCTCACCAGGCTCACAGGGCATTACTGAAGCTTTCTTT. Amino acid sequence: CASSPGSQGITEAFF.

The V gene is TRBV2, the J gene TRBJ2-3; 10 nucleotides line up with TRBD1. Germline V gene sequence: CDR1 SNHLY, CDR2 FYNNEI. The CDR3 length is 13 residues. V lost 8 bases and J lost 1; bases outside the gene matches: 0. CDR3: CASGTGGTDTQYF. The CDR3 DNA sequence: TGTGCCAGCGGGACAGGGGGCACAGATACGCAGTATTTT. Complete variable domain (other parts from reference TRBV2 and TRBJ2-3): EPEVTQTPSHQVTQMGQEVILRCVPISNHLYFYWYRQILGQKVEFLVSFYNNEISEKSEIFDDQFSVERPDGSNFTLKIRSTKLEDSAMYFCASGTGGTDTQYFGPGTRLTVL.

This sequence joins TRBV6-4 and TRBJ1-1; D is possibly TRBD1 (5 bases). Trimming took off 4 bases at V and 3 bases at J, with 12 bases between the two ends. The CDR3 has 14 residues. CDR1 is MRHNA, CDR2 SNTAGT, per germline. The CDR3 DNA is TGTGCCAGCAGTGTTCGTTGGGGCGACACTGAAGCTTTCTTT. This gives the protein CASSVRWGDTEAFF.